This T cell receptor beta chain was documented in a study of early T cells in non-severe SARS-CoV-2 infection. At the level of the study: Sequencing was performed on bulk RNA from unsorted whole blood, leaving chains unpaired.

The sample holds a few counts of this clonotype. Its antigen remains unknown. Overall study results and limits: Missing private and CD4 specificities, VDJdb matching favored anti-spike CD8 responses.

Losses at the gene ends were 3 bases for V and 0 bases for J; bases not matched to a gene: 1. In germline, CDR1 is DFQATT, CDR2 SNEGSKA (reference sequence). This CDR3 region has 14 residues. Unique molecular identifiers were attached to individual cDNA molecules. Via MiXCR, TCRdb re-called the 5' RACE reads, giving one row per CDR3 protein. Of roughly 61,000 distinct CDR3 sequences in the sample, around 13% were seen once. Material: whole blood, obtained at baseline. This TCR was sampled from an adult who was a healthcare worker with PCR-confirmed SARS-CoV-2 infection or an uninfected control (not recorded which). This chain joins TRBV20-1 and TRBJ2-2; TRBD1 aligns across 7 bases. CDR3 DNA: TGCAGTGCTAGGGGGACAGCGAACACCGGGGAGCTGTTTTTT. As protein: CSARGTANTGELFF.